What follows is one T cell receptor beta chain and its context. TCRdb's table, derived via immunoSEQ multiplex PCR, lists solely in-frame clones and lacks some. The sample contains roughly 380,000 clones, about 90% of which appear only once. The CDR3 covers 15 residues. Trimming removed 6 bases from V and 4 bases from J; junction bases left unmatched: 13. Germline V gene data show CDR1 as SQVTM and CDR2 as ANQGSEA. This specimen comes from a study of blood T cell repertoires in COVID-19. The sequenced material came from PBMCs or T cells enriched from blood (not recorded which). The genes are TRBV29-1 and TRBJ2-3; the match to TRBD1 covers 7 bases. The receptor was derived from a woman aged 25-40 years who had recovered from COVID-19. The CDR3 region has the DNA TGCAGCGTCGCTGGGACAGCCGTACGACCAGATACGCAGTATTTT. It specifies CSVAGTAVRPDTQYF.